The sequence of this TCR beta chain was determined in a study of T-cell reconstitution after alpha-beta-depleted transplantation in children. Unique molecular identifiers were incorporated during preparation of the TCRbeta library. TCRdb reprocessed the PCR reads via MiXCR and lists one record per CDR3 protein. The sample contains a few hundred thousand distinct CDR3 sequences, roughly 7.8% of which appear only once. The study's findings and limits: After one year, T-cell counts and TCRbeta diversity mostly came from new T cells. Reportedly, roughly two months post-transplant, alpha-beta T cells arose from several hundred expanded graft clones. In some patients, recipient T cells and intrathymic progenitors surviving conditioning explained high day-60 diversity.

This clonotype was seen at least ten times. No antigen is known for it. The starting material was peripheral blood, obtained 360 days after TCRalphabeta/CD19-depleted stem cell transplant. The TCR was taken from a female patient aged 2-9 years who had a stem cell transplant for Fanconi anemia, so the T cells may come from the graft donor.

The CDR3 reads CASSSRQGGNEQFF. Written as DNA, the CDR3 is TGTGCCAGCAGTTCCCGACAGGGGGGAAATGAGCAGTTCTTC. The chain uses TRBV7-9 and TRBJ2-1; 9 nucleotides agree with TRBD1. Losses at the gene ends were 6 bases for V and 7 bases for J; bases not matched to a gene: 7. Per the germline V gene, CDR1 is SEHNR and CDR2 is FQNEAQ (reference sequence). The CDR3 has 14 amino acids.